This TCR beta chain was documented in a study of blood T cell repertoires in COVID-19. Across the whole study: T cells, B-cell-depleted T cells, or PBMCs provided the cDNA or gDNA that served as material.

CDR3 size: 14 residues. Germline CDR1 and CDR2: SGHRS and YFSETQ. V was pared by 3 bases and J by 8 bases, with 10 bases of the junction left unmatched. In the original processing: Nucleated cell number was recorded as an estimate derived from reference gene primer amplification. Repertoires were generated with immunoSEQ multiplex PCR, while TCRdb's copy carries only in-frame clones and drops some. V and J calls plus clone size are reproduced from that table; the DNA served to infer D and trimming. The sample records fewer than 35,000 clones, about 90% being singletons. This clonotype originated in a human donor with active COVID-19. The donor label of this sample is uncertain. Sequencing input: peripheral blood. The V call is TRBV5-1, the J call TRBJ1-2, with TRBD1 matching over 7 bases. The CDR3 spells CASSSGTARGGYTF. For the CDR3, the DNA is TGCGCCAGCAGCTCCGGGACGGCCAGGGGGGGCTACACCTTC.